This record looks at one T cell receptor beta chain sequence and its context. CDR3 length: 18 amino acids. With 2 bases clipped from V and 0 bases from J, the junction kept 9 bases outside the gene matches. Germline V gene data show CDR1 as MDHEN and CDR2 as SYDVKM. TCRdb's copy holds only in-frame clones and misses some; the assay was immunoSEQ multiplex PCR. The data show 280,000 or so clones, about 90% seen once. This sample stems from a study of blood T cell repertoires in COVID-19. This chain uses TRBV28 with TRBJ1-3, with 8 nucleotides matching TRBD1. The sample taken for sequencing was PBMCs or T cells enriched from blood (not recorded which). This sequence was found in a woman between 18 and 29 years old with acute COVID-19. CDR3 sequence: CASSLVGTGGSSGNTIYF. The CDR3 DNA follows: TGTGCCAGCAGTTTAGTGGGTACAGGGGGTTCCTCTGGAAACACCATATATTTT.